One sample yielded the 20 T cell receptor beta chains listed below, sequenced in a study of OX40 agonist ivuxolimab in advanced cancers. TCRdb's table, derived via immunoSEQ multiplex PCR, lists solely in-frame clones and lacks some. This table holds tens of thousands of clones, 87% found once. Source: CD4+ or CD8+ T cells sorted from blood, taken in a trial of the OX40 agonist ivuxolimab. The source is an adult with an advanced solid tumor such as melanoma, head and neck, liver or kidney cancer.

The J gene is TRBJ2-2, the V gene TRBV27; tentatively, D is TRBD2 (5 bases). The CDR3 loop spans 16 amino acids. Germline values: CDR1 MNHEY, CDR2 SMNVEV (reference sequence). The germline V and J ends were trimmed by 5 bases and 8 bases, with 21 bases remaining between them. The CDR3 here is CASSRTVGGSGGELFF. The DNA for the CDR3 is TGTGCCAGCAGTCGAACCGTAGGAGGCTCGGGTGGGGAGCTGTTTTTT.

This clone was counted a few times. Other DNA sequences in this sample translate to the same CDR3. The chain is built from TRBV27 and TRBJ1-1, with TRBD1 as a possible D gene (5 bases). The CDR3 is made up of 14 amino acids. Trimming removed 6 bases at V and 1 base at J, with 12 bases between. The germline V gene has CDR1 MNHEY and CDR2 SMNVEV (reference sequence). For the CDR3, the DNA is TGTGCCAGCAGCATAGACAGAAAGAACACTGAAGCTTTCTTT. The encoded protein is CASSIDRKNTEAFF.

This chain connects TRBV10-3 to TRBJ1-2; D is perhaps TRBD1 (6 bases). With 8 bases removed from V and 2 bases from J, the gap between germline ends came to 9 bases. In germline, CDR1 is ENHRY, CDR2 SYGVKD. The CDR3 covers 12 residues. The CDR3 DNA follows: TGTGCCATCCTCAGGGGCAACTATGGCTACACCTTC. The encoded protein is CAILRGNYGYTF.

This clone came up once. The chain employs TRBV5-6 and TRBJ1-1; D is possibly TRBD1 (5 bases). The V end was cut by 6 bases, the J end by 2 bases, with 17 bases between. CDR3 length equals 15 residues. The germline V gene has CDR1 SGHDT and CDR2 YYEEEE. The DNA of the CDR3 is TGTGCCAGCACCTTCTTCTTCGGGGCCAACACTGAAGCTTTCTTT. Its protein is CASTFFFGANTEAFF.

CDR3 in amino acids: CSVMSGPNEQFF. The CDR3 DNA follows: TGCAGCGTTATGTCCGGCCCCAATGAGCAGTTCTTC. This chain joins TRBV29-1 and TRBJ2-1; no firm D call. V lost 5 bases and J lost 6, with 11 bases in between. Germline-derived CDR1 and CDR2 are SQVTM and ANQGSEA. The CDR3 covers 12 residues.

The chain couples TRBV4-1 to TRBJ2-6; D uncertain. The V end was cut by 1 base, the J end by 2 bases, with 12 bases between. From germline, CDR1 is MGHRA and CDR2 YSYEKL. The CDR3 covers 17 residues. CDR3 in amino acids: CASSQGDRVPGANVLTF. In DNA, the CDR3 is TGCGCCAGCAGCCAAGGGGATCGGGTCCCTGGGGCCAACGTCCTGACTTTC.

Turning to this clone: A junction end diverges from the germline sequence, so it may reflect a read error. The chain joins TRBV5-1 to TRBJ1-2; D ambiguous. Germline V CDR1 and CDR2: SGHRS, YFSETQ. CDR3 length: 14 residues. The CDR3 spells CASRFSRAVDGYTF. Written as DNA, the CDR3 is TGCGCCAGCCGCTTTTCGAGGGCGGTGGATGGCTACACCTTC.

The rearrangement uses TRBV4-1 and TRBJ2-3; D gene uncertain. Trimming took off 8 bases at V and 0 bases at J, with 12 bases between the two ends. CDR3 length: 14 amino acids. Germline V gives CDR1 MGHRA, CDR2 YSYEKL. The CDR3 spells CASSVTFSTDTQYF. CDR3 bases: TGCGCCAGCTCTGTAACCTTTAGCACAGATACGCAGTATTTT.

This rearrangement joins TRBV7-9 to TRBJ2-7; D unresolved. Germline V gene lookup returns CDR1 SEHNR and CDR2 FQNEAQ (reference sequence). The CDR3 has 12 residues. Trimming left V 5 bases short and J 3 bases short, with 8 bases between. The CDR3 loop reads CASSRNLYEQYF. CDR3 sequence (DNA): TGTGCCAGCAGCAGGAATCTCTACGAGCAGTACTTC.

This sequence joins TRBV27 and TRBJ2-1; D may be TRBD1 (8 bases). CDR1 is MNHEY and CDR2 is SMNVEV in the germline V gene (reference sequence). Deletions cut 2 bases from V and 1 base from J, with 27 bases between. This CDR3 contains 21 residues. In DNA, the CDR3 is TGTGCCAGCAGTTTACCCCCTCGGTTCAGGGGGCTGCGGGGGTCCTACAATGAGCAGTTCTTC. This translates into CASSLPPRFRGLRGSYNEQFF.

CDR3 in amino acids: CASSLGSIRYEQFF. DNA for the CDR3: TGCGCCAGCAGCTTGGGATCAATCAGGTATGAGCAGTTCTTC. This chain links TRBV5-1 with TRBJ2-1, with D unclear. The V end lost 0 bases, the J end lost 8 bases, and 12 bases lay between the germline ends. Germline values: CDR1 SGHRS, CDR2 YFSETQ. CDR3 length: 14 amino acids.

V gene TRBV28 combines with J gene TRBJ2-2; the match to TRBD2 covers 10 bases. V shed 7 bases, J shed 7 bases, and the junction held 9 bases outside the gene matches. This CDR3 is 15 amino acids long. CDR1 MDHEN and CDR2 SYDVKM come from the germline V gene. CDR3: CASNRLAGVFGELFF. The CDR3 DNA follows: TGTGCCAGCAACCGCCTAGCGGGAGTTTTCGGGGAGCTGTTTTTT.

The rearrangement uses TRBV20-1 and TRBJ2-7; D gene ambiguous. The V end lost 5 bases, the J end lost 2 bases, and 4 bases lay between the germline ends. Germline loops: CDR1 DFQATT, CDR2 SNEGSKA (reference sequence). CDR3 length: 10 amino acids. CDR3 sequence reads: CSAGPYEQYF. CDR3 DNA: TGCAGTGCTGGGCCCTACGAGCAGTACTTC.

The gene calls are TRBV28 and TRBJ2-5; D is unclear. Germline lookup yields CDR1 MDHEN and CDR2 SYDVKM. This CDR3 is 13 amino acids long. Trimming took 4 bases from V and 4 from J, leaving 10 bases between them. CDR3 coding DNA: TGTGCCAGCAGTTCCAGGCAGAGAGAGACCCAGTACTTC. Translated, it gives CASSSRQRETQYF.

This sequence joins TRBV7-2 and TRBJ1-2; D remains unclear. The CDR3 has 16 residues. The germline V gene encodes CDR1 SGHTA and CDR2 FQGNSA. Trimming took off 6 bases at V and 0 bases at J, with 17 bases between the two ends. DNA of the CDR3: TGTGCCAGCAGTCCCGAGGCCCAGGCCCCTAACTATGGCTACACCTTC. It encodes CASSPEAQAPNYGYTF.

The genes are TRBV4-2 and TRBJ2-1; D perhaps matches TRBD1 (5 bases). The V end was cut by 2 bases, the J end by 4 bases, with 6 bases between. The CDR3 is 13 amino acids. Germline V lookup: CDR1 LGHNA, CDR2 YNFKEQ. The DNA of the CDR3 is TGTGCCAGCAGCCAAACAGGTTACAATGAGCAGTTCTTC. Translating it yields CASSQTGYNEQFF.

CDR3 amino acids: CASSSDPRGGQETQYF. The CDR3 DNA follows: TGCGCCAGCAGCTCGGATCCCCGGGGGGGACAAGAGACCCAGTACTTC. V gene TRBV5-1 combines with J gene TRBJ2-5, with 8 bases fitting TRBD2. CDR3 length: 16 residues. Germline values: CDR1 SGHRS, CDR2 YFSETQ. Germline trimming cut 3 bases from V and 2 bases from J; bases unmatched to any gene: 9.

The chain links TRBV28 to TRBJ1-2, with TRBD1 matching 7 bases. CDR3 length equals 14 residues. Germline assignment: CDR1 MDHEN and CDR2 SYDVKM. V gave up 6 bases and J gave up 3 bases; unmatched junction bases: 7. CDR3 protein: CASREQGSYYGYTF. Here the CDR3 DNA reads TGTGCCAGCAGGGAACAGGGGAGCTACTATGGCTACACCTTC.

This sequence joins TRBV28 and TRBJ2-1, with 9 bases that match TRBD2. CDR1 MDHEN and CDR2 SYDVKM come from the germline V gene. The CDR3 has 15 amino acids. The ends lost 3 bases at V and 4 bases at J; junction bases unmatched: 4. The CDR3 DNA is TGTGCCAGCAGTTTCCCTAGCGGGAAATACAATGAGCAGTTCTTC. Residues: CASSFPSGKYNEQFF.

The gene calls are TRBV5-1 and TRBJ2-7, with a possible D match to TRBD1 (7 bases). The CDR3 is 14 residues long. V lost 6 bases, J lost 2 bases, and 15 bases lay in between. Germline V gene data show CDR1 as SGHRS and CDR2 as YFSETQ. This chain's CDR3 is CASTQGGGTYEQYF. The CDR3 region has the DNA TGCGCCAGCACCCAGGGGGGCGGAACCTACGAGCAGTACTTC.